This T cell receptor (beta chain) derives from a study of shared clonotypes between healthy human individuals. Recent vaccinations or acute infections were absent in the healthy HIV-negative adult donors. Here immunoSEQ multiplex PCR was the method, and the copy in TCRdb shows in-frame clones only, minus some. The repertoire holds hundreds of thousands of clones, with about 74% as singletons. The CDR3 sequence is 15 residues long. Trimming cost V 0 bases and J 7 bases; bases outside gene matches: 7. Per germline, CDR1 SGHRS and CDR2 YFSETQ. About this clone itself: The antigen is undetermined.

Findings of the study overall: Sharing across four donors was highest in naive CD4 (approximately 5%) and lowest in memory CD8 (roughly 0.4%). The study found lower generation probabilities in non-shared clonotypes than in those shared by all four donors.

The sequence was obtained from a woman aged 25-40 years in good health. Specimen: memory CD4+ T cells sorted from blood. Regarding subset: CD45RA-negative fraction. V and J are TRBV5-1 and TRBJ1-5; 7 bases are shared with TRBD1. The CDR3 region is CASSLVGGVGQPQHF. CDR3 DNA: TGCGCCAGCAGCTTGGTAGGGGGCGTTGGACAGCCCCAGCATTTT.